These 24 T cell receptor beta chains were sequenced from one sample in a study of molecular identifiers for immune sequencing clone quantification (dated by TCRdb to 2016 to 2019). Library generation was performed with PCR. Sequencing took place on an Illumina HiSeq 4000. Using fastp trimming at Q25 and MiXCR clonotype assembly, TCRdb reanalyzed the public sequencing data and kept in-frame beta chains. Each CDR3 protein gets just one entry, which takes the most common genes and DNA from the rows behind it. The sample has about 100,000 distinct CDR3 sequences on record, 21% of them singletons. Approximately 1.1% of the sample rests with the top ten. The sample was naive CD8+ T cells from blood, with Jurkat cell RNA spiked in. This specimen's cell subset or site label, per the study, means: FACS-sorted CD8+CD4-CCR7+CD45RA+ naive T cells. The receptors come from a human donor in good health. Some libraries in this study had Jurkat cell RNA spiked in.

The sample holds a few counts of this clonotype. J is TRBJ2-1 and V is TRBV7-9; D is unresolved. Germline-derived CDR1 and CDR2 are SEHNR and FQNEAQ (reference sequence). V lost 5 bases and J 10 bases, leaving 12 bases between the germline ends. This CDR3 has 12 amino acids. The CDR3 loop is CASSGLAVEQFF. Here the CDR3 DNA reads TGTGCCAGCAGCGGTCTTGCGGTGGAGCAGTTCTTC.

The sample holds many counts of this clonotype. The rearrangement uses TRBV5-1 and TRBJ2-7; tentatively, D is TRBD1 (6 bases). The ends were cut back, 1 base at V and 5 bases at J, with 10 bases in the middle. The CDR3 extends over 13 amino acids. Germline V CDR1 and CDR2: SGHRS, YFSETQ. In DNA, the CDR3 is TGCGCCAGCAGCTTGCAGGGGCATGACGAGCAGTACTTC. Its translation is CASSLQGHDEQYF.

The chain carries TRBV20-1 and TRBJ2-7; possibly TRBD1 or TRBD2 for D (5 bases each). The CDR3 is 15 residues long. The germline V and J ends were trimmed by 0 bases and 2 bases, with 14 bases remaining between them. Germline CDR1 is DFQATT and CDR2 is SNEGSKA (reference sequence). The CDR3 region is CSARDLRDPTYEQYF. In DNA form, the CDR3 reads TGCAGTGCTAGAGACCTCAGGGACCCGACCTACGAGCAGTACTTC.

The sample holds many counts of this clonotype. CDR3 sequence reads: CASIHPGSNLSYEQYF. CDR3 sequence (DNA): TGTGCCAGCATCCATCCGGGTAGTAATCTTTCCTACGAGCAGTACTTC. This chain connects TRBV7-9 to TRBJ2-7; D gene ambiguous. The CDR3 spans 16 residues. Per germline, CDR1 SEHNR and CDR2 FQNEAQ (reference sequence). The ends were cut back, 7 bases at V and 1 base at J, with 20 bases in the middle.

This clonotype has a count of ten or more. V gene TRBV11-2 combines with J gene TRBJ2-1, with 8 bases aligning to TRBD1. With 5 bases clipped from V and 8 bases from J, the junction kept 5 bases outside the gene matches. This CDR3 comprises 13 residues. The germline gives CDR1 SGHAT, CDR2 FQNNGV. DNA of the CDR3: TGTGCCAGCAGCCCAGGACAGGGCTATGAGCAGTTCTTC. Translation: CASSPGQGYEQFF.

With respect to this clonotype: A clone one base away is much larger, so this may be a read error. CDR3 in amino acids: CASSSRLAENQETQYF. DNA of the CDR3: TGTGCCAGCAGTAGTAGACTAGCGGAGAACCAAGAGACCCAGTACTTC. The chain has TRBV28 and TRBJ2-5; 9 positions agree with TRBD2. The CDR3 runs to 16 residues. CDR1 and CDR2 (germline): MDHEN, SYDVKM. The V and J ends lost 5 bases and 0 bases, in that order; junction bases with no gene match: 7. The entire variable domain, with the rest obtained from reference TRBV28 and TRBJ2-5, is as follows: DVKVTQSSRYLVKRTGEKVFLECVQDMDHENMFWYRQDPGLGLRLIYFSYDVKMKEKGDIPEGYSVSREKKERFSLILESASTNQTSMYLCASSSRLAENQETQYFGPGTRLLVL.

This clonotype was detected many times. CDR3 coding DNA: TGTGCCAGCAGCTTAGAGGGACTAGCGTACAATGAGCAGTTCTTC. Amino acids: CASSLEGLAYNEQFF. The chain joins TRBV11-2 to TRBJ2-1; TRBD2 agrees at 10 bases. The CDR3 totals 15 residues. The V segment lost 0 bases and the J segment 4 bases; nucleotides outside the gene matches: 0. From germline, CDR1 is SGHAT and CDR2 FQNNGV.

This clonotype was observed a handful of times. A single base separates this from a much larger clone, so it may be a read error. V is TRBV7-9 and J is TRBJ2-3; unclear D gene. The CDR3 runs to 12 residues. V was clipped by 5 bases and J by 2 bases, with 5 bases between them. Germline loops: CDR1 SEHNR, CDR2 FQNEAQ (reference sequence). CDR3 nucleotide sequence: TGTGCCAGCAGCCCCGACACAGATACGCAGTATTTT. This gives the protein CASSPDTDTQYF.

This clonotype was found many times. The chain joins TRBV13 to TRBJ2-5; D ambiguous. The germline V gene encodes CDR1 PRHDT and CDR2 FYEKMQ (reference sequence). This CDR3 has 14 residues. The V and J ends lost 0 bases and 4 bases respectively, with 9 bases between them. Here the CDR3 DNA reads TGTGCCAGCAGCTTAGGCCACAGCCCAGAGACCCAGTACTTC. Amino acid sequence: CASSLGHSPETQYF.

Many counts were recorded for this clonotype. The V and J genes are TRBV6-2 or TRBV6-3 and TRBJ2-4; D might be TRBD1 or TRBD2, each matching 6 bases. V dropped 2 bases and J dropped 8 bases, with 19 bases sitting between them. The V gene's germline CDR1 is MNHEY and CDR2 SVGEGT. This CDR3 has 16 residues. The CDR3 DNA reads TGTGCCAGCAGTTACCCCCCAATAGGGGGGCCCGACATTCAGTACTTC. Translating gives CASSYPPIGGPDIQYF.

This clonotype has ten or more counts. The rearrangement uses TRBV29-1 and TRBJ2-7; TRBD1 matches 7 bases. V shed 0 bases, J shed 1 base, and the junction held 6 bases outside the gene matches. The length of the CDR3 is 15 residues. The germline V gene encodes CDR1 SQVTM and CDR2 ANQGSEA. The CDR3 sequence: CSVEDLMGQSYEQYF. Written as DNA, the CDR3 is TGCAGCGTTGAAGATCTTATGGGACAGTCCTACGAGCAGTACTTC.

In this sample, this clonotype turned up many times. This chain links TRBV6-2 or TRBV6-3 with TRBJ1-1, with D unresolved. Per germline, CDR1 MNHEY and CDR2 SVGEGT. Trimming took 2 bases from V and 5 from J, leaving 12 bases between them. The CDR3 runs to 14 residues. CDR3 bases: TGTGCCAGCAGTTACGTCCCGGGGTGGACTGAAGCTTTCTTT. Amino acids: CASSYVPGWTEAFF.

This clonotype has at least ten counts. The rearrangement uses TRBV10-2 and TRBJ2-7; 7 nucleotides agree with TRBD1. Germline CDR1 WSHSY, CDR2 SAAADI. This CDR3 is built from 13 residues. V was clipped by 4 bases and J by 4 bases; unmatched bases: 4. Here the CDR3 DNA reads TGCGCCAGCAGTGGACAGGGTCGGTACGAGCAGTACTTC. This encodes CASSGQGRYEQYF.

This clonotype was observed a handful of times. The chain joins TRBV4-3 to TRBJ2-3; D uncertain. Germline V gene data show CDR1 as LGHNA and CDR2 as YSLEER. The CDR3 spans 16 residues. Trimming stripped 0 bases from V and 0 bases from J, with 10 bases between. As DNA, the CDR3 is TGCGCCAGCAGCCAAGATCCGGCGCGCAGCACAGATACGCAGTATTTT. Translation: CASSQDPARSTDTQYF.

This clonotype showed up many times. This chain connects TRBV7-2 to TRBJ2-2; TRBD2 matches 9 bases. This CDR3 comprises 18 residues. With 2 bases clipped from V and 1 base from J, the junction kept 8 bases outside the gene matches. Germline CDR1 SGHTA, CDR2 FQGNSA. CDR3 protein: CASSLWLGLAKNTGELFF. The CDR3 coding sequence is TGTGCCAGCAGCTTATGGTTGGGACTAGCTAAGAACACCGGGGAGCTGTTTTTT.

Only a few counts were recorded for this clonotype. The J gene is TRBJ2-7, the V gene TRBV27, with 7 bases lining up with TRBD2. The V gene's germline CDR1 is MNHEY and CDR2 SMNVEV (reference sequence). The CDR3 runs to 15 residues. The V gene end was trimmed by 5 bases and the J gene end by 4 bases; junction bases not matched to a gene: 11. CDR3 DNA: TGTGCCAGCAGTATACTTTCGACGGGAGGATACGAGCAGTACTTC. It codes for CASSILSTGGYEQYF.

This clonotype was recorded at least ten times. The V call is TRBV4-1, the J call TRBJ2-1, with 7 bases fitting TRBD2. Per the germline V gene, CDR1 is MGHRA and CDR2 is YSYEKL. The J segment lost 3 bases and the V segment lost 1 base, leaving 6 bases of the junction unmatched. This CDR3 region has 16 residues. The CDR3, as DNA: TGCGCCAGCAGCCAAGGCGGCGGGAGAGTCTACAATGAGCAGTTCTTC. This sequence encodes CASSQGGGRVYNEQFF.

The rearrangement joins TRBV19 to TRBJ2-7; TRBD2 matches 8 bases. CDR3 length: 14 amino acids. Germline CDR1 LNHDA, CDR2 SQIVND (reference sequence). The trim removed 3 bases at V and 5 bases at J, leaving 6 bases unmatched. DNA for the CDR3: TGTGCCAGTAGTATCGGACTAGCTCCCCACGAGCAGTACTTC. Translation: CASSIGLAPHEQYF.

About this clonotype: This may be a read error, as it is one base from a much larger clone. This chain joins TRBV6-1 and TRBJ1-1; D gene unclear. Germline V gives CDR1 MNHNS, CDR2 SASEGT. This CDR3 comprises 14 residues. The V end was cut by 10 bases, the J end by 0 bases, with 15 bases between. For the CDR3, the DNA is TGTGCCACCCGCCCGAGACACCTGAACACTGAAGCTTTCTTT. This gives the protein CATRPRHLNTEAFF.

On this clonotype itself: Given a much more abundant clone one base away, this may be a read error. CDR3 nucleotides: TGTGCCTGCAGCCCTGTCTGGGGGACAGGGCGACAGCCCCAGCATTTT. It translates to CACSPVWGTGRQPQHF. The chain uses TRBV6-5 and TRBJ1-5, with 9 bases fitting TRBD1. The germline gives CDR1 MNHEY, CDR2 SVGAGI. The length of the CDR3 is 16 residues.

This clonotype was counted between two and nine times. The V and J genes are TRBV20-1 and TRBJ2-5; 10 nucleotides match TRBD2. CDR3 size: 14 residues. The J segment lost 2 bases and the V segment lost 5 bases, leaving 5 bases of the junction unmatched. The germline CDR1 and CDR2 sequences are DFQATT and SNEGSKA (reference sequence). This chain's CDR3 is CSARTSGIQETQYF. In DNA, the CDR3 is TGCAGTGCTCGGACTAGCGGCATTCAAGAGACCCAGTACTTC.

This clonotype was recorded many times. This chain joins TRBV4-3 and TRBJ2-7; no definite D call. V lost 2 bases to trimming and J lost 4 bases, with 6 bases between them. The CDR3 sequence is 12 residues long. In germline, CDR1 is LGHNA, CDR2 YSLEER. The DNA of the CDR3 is TGCGCCAGCAGCCAATGGGGATACGAGCAGTACTTC. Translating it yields CASSQWGYEQYF.

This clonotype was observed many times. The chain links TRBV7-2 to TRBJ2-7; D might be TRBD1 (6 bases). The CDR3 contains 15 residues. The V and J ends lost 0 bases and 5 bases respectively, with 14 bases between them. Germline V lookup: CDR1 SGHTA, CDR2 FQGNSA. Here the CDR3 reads CASSLAGAGIHEQYF. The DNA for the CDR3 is TGTGCCAGCAGCTTAGCGGGGGCAGGGATCCACGAGCAGTACTTC. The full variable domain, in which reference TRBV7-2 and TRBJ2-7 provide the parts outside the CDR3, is GAGVSQSPSNKVTEKGKDVELRCDPISGHTALYWYRQSLGQGLEFLIYFQGNSAPDKSGLPSDRFSAERTGGSVSTLTIQRTQQEDSAVYLCASSLAGAGIHEQYFGPGTRLTVT.

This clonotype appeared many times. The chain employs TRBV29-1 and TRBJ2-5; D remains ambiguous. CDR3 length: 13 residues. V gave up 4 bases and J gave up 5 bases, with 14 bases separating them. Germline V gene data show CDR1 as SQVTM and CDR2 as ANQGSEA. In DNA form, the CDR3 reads TGCAGCGTTGGTCTACTCGGCGACGAGACCCAGTACTTC. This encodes CSVGLLGDETQYF.